The 25 T cell receptor beta chains reported below all come from one sample, sequenced in a study of beta chain features in type 1 diabetes. Every isolated RNA sample was fully reverse transcribed, so sequencing captured expressed TCRB transcripts. The method was immunoSEQ multiplex PCR; TCRdb's version includes in-frame clones alone and lacks a portion of them. The table lists roughly 500,000 clones, about 29% of them singletons. The sample consisted of naive CD4+ T cells from blood. The receptors here all came from a man between 18 and 35 years old in good health.

This clone appeared once. The gene calls are TRBV7-9 and TRBJ2-5, with TRBD2 as a possible D gene (5 bases). The germline gives CDR1 SEHNR, CDR2 FQNEAQ (reference sequence). This CDR3 comprises 14 residues. V lost 5 bases and J 7 bases, leaving 17 bases between the germline ends. The CDR3 DNA reads as TGTGCCAGCAGCGGAGGTGGCAGATGGAGGACCCAGTACTTC. Translating it yields CASSGGGRWRTQYF.

This chain uses TRBV2 with TRBJ2-2; 9 bases match TRBD1. The V and J ends lost 6 bases and 10 bases, in that order; junction bases with no gene match: 9. The CDR3 has 14 residues. Germline CDR1 reads SNHLY; CDR2 reads FYNNEI. CDR3 region: CASSLGQGGMELFF. CDR3 in DNA: TGTGCCAGCAGCCTGGGACAGGGAGGGATGGAGCTGTTTTTT.

The V call is TRBV9, the J call TRBJ2-7; no definite D call. Germline V gene lookup returns CDR1 SGDLS and CDR2 YYNGEE. V was cut by 0 bases and J by 2 bases, with 9 bases left in between. This CDR3 has 14 residues. CDR3 in amino acids: CASSVAGTPYEQYF. As DNA, the CDR3 is TGTGCCAGCAGCGTAGCCGGTACCCCCTACGAGCAGTACTTC.

Notes on this clone: This sample includes further DNA sequences coding for the same CDR3. The rearrangement links TRBV9 to TRBJ2-7, with 7 positions matching TRBD2. V dropped 0 bases and J dropped 0; count of bases not matched to a gene: 3. The CDR3 totals 15 residues. The germline V gene encodes CDR1 SGDLS and CDR2 YYNGEE. This chain's CDR3 is CASSVEGGSSYEQYF. The CDR3 DNA is TGTGCCAGCAGCGTAGAGGGAGGGAGCTCCTACGAGCAGTACTTC.

This clone was counted a few times. J is TRBJ2-2 and V is TRBV10-3; 9 nucleotides align to TRBD2. Trimming removed 4 bases from V and 4 bases from J; junction bases left unmatched: 1. Germline CDR1 ENHRY, CDR2 SYGVKD. This CDR3 is built from 14 residues. CDR3 DNA sequence: TGTGCCATCAGTGGACTAGCGGTCACCGGGGAGCTGTTTTTT. Encoded protein: CAISGLAVTGELFF.

This clone turned up a few times. The chain carries TRBV25-1 and TRBJ2-1; no reliable D call. This CDR3 region has 16 residues. Per the germline V gene, CDR1 is MGHDK and CDR2 is SYGVNS. Trimming left V 3 bases short and J 9 bases short, with 21 bases between. For the CDR3, the DNA is TGTGCCAGCAGTGATCTAAGGAAGGGTTTGGATGCTGAGCAGTTCTTC. It translates to CASSDLRKGLDAEQFF.

The chain has TRBV7-6 and TRBJ1-4; TRBD1 aligns across 8 bases. Unmatched junction bases numbered 2, after V lost 4 bases and J lost 4 bases. The CDR3 loop spans 14 amino acids. Germline CDR1 and CDR2: SGHVS and FNYEAQ. The CDR3: CASSSDRGNEKLFF. The DNA for the CDR3 is TGTGCCAGCAGCTCCGACAGGGGTAATGAAAAACTGTTTTTT.

The chain employs TRBV29-1 and TRBJ1-3; D might be TRBD1 (6 bases). This CDR3 contains 14 residues. CDR1 is SQVTM, CDR2 ANQGSEA, per germline. The V end was cut by 3 bases, the J end by 0 bases, with 9 bases between. The chain's CDR3 is CSVDEDSSGNTIYF. DNA for the CDR3: TGCAGCGTTGATGAGGACAGCTCTGGAAACACCATATATTTT.

V and J are TRBV18 and TRBJ2-5, with TRBD1 matching 7 bases. V shed 3 bases, J shed 5 bases, and the junction held 12 bases outside the gene matches. The CDR3 totals 16 residues. Looked up from germline, CDR1 is KGHSH and CDR2 is LQKENI. The CDR3 DNA reads TGTGCCAGCTCACCTCCGGGACAGATTCGGCCGGAGACCCAGTACTTC. As protein: CASSPPGQIRPETQYF.

This clone showed up just a few times. The chain carries TRBV30 and TRBJ2-2, with TRBD2 as a possible D gene (5 bases). CDR1 and CDR2 (germline): GTSNPN, SVGIG (reference sequence). The CDR3 length is 14 residues. V dropped 3 bases and J dropped 7 bases, with 15 bases sitting between them. Here the CDR3 DNA reads TGTGCCTGGAGGTACCACACCCGGGACGGGGAGCTGTTTTTT. Its translation: CAWRYHTRDGELFF.

This clone was counted between two and nine times. This chain links TRBV27 with TRBJ2-1, with D possibly called TRBD1 or TRBD2 (7 bases each). The CDR3 contains 13 residues. CDR1 MNHEY and CDR2 SMNVEV come from the germline V gene (reference sequence). V lost 11 bases to trimming and J lost 7 bases, with 18 bases between them. The DNA for the CDR3 is TGTGCCGGACTAGACAGGGCTAGAAATGAGCAGTTCTTC. This sequence encodes CAGLDRARNEQFF.

The V call is TRBV29-1, the J call TRBJ2-3, with TRBD2 as a possible D gene (6 bases). The CDR3 has 14 amino acids. Germline V gene data show CDR1 as SQVTM and CDR2 as ANQGSEA. Trimming removed 8 bases at V and 1 base at J, with 16 bases between. CDR3 sequence: CSSWDWRGTDTQYF. The CDR3, as DNA: TGCAGCTCTTGGGACTGGCGGGGCACAGATACGCAGTATTTT.

The chain uses TRBV18 and TRBJ2-7; D is uncertain. The ends were cut back, 0 bases at V and 4 bases at J, with 10 bases in the middle. In germline, CDR1 is KGHSH, CDR2 LQKENI. The CDR3 covers 14 residues. Here the CDR3 reads CASSPPRVPYEQYF. The CDR3 DNA follows: TGTGCCAGCTCACCACCAAGGGTCCCATACGAGCAGTACTTC.

This clone occurred a few times. V gene TRBV4-3 combines with J gene TRBJ2-1; D perhaps matches TRBD2 (5 bases). The CDR3 totals 13 residues. The germline V and J ends were trimmed by 4 bases and 9 bases, with 13 bases remaining between them. Germline V gives CDR1 LGHNA, CDR2 YSLEER. The CDR3 nucleotides are TGCGCCAGCAGCCGCCGCACGCTAGCTGAGCAGTTCTTC. It translates to CASSRRTLAEQFF.

This chain uses TRBV7-6 with TRBJ2-1, with 13 bases matching TRBD2. The CDR3 is 15 amino acids. The V gene end was trimmed by 4 bases and the J gene end by 7 bases; junction bases not matched to a gene: 4. The germline gives CDR1 SGHVS, CDR2 FNYEAQ. The CDR3 region has the DNA TGTGCCAGCAGCTCCCAACTAGCGGGAGGGAATGAGCAGTTCTTC. This gives the protein CASSSQLAGGNEQFF. The variable domain in full, with the rest retrieved from reference TRBV7-6 and TRBJ2-1, is GAGVSQSPRYKVTKRGQDVALRCDPISGHVSLYWYRQALGQGPEFLTYFNYEAQQDKSGLPNDRFSAERPEGSISTLTIQRTEQRDSAMYRCASSSQLAGGNEQFFGPGTRLTVL.

The chain has TRBV4-1 and TRBJ2-1; D not resolved. Trimming took off 4 bases at V and 7 bases at J, with 23 bases between the two ends. The CDR3 contains 17 residues. Germline CDR1 reads MGHRA; CDR2 reads YSYEKL. The CDR3 bases are TGCGCCAGCAGCCTCAACCCGGCGCTAGGCGGTCCGAATGAGCAGTTCTTC. Its translation is CASSLNPALGGPNEQFF.

The genes are TRBV30 and TRBJ1-4; no clear D gene. Germline loops: CDR1 GTSNPN, CDR2 SVGIG (reference sequence). This CDR3 contains 12 residues. V lost 7 bases, J lost 8 bases, and 14 bases lay in between. The CDR3 reads CASGSRTEKLFF. CDR3 coding DNA: TGTGCCTCCGGGTCCAGGACCGAAAAACTGTTTTTT.

The chain has TRBV7-2 and TRBJ2-5; 7 bases match TRBD2. CDR3 size: 13 residues. The ends lost 5 bases at V and 5 bases at J; junction bases unmatched: 5. Germline loops: CDR1 SGHTA, CDR2 FQGNSA. The CDR3 DNA follows: TGTGCCAGCAGCCAAACTAGCGCGGAGACCCAGTACTTC. Translation: CASSQTSAETQYF.

This rearrangement joins TRBV4-1 to TRBJ2-5; weak D call: TRBD1 (5 bases). The end of the DNA is better explained by TRBJ2-7, so the J call may be wrong. CDR1 and CDR2 (germline): MGHRA, YSYEKL. CDR3 length equals 15 residues. CDR3 DNA sequence: TGCGCCAGCAGCCAAGATCAGGGTGGCCTGTACGAGCAGTACTTC. It codes for CASSQDQGGLYEQYF.

V and J are TRBV4-1 and TRBJ2-1; the D gene is possibly TRBD2 (6 bases). The germline gives CDR1 MGHRA, CDR2 YSYEKL. The CDR3 covers 14 residues. Trimming removed 2 bases from V and 7 bases from J, with 12 bases in between. CDR3 sequence: CASSQPSGANEQFF. CDR3 sequence (DNA): TGCGCCAGCAGCCAACCCTCGGGAGCGAATGAGCAGTTCTTC.

The chain carries TRBV5-1 and TRBJ2-7; TRBD1 matches at 7 bases. The CDR3 spans 14 residues. The V and J ends lost 0 bases and 5 bases, in that order; junction bases with no gene match: 5. The germline CDR1 and CDR2 sequences are SGHRS and YFSETQ. CDR3 DNA sequence: TGCGCCAGCAGCTTGGCAATCACAGGGGACGAGCAGTACTTC. Translated: CASSLAITGDEQYF.

The V and J genes are TRBV11-2 and TRBJ2-7; 12 positions agree with TRBD2. The germline CDR1 and CDR2 sequences are SGHAT and FQNNGV. The V gene end was trimmed by 5 bases and the J gene end by 5 bases; junction bases not matched to a gene: 10. The CDR3 totals 16 residues. The DNA for the CDR3 is TGTGCCAGCAGCCCCGAAGGACTAGCGGGACTGAACGAGCAGTACTTC. Amino acid sequence: CASSPEGLAGLNEQYF.

The CDR3 here is CASSVEASAYGYTF. The CDR3 bases are TGTGCCAGCAGCGTAGAGGCCAGCGCCTATGGCTACACCTTC. The chain couples TRBV9 to TRBJ1-2; no clear D. V lost 0 bases to trimming and J lost 4 bases, with 10 bases between them. Germline CDR1 is SGDLS and CDR2 is YYNGEE. This CDR3 spans 14 amino acids.

This clone has a handful of counts. The V and J genes are TRBV30 and TRBJ1-2, with D tentatively TRBD1 (6 bases). The germline V and J ends were trimmed by 0 bases and 4 bases, with 18 bases remaining between them. This CDR3 is 16 amino acids long. Germline V gives CDR1 GTSNPN, CDR2 SVGIG (reference sequence). In DNA form, the CDR3 reads TGTGCCTGGAGTGTACGGCCCTTGGGGGCGGGCTATGGCTACACCTTC. Encoded protein: CAWSVRPLGAGYGYTF.

V and J are TRBV29-1 and TRBJ2-2; D possibly corresponds to TRBD2 (5 bases). The length of the CDR3 is 15 residues. CDR1 and CDR2 from the germline V gene are SQVTM and ANQGSEA. V lost 4 bases and J lost 4, with 16 bases in between. The CDR3 sequence: CSVGGDYSITGELFF. The CDR3 bases are TGCAGCGTTGGCGGCGACTACTCCATCACCGGGGAGCTGTTTTTT.